This T cell receptor beta chain was captured in a study of regulatory T cells in long-lasting Graves disease. Study-wide results and limits: Peripheral blood alone, not thyroid tissue, underwent study.

Germline CDR1 and CDR2: DFQATT and SNEGSKA (reference sequence). CDR3 size: 12 residues. The V and J ends lost 3 bases and 4 bases, in that order; junction bases with no gene match: 2. This clonotype was observed at least ten times. Its antigen is as yet unknown. Time point: newly diagnosed GD, antithyroid drugs for less than 3 months. The TCR library was made from RNA extracted from PBMCs. Tubes containing EDTA received around 9.5 milliliters of drawn peripheral blood. TCR beta libraries were built with iRepertoire HTBI primers and Arm-PCR of CDR3 regions. In TCRdb, the multiplex PCR reads were re-called with MiXCR into one record per CDR3 protein. Of hundreds of thousands of distinct CDR3 sequences listed, roughly 12% are singletons. This same sample was also taken into another study, of T cells in Graves' hyperthyroidism and ophthalmopathy. That study adds: Ophthalmopathy was distinguished from stable hyperthyroidism by 13 V-J signatures. Median prediction lead before ophthalmopathy onset was six to eight months with the model.

The material sequenced was peripheral blood mononuclear cells (PBMCs), taken at new diagnosis, from a patient treated with antithyroid drugs. The rearrangement links TRBV20-1 to TRBJ1-2; 7 positions match TRBD1. This TCR derives from a man aged 30 to 39 with Graves disease. The CDR3 is CSARKGAYGYTF. The CDR3 DNA reads as TGCAGTGCTAGGAAGGGGGCCTATGGCTACACCTTC.